This TCR beta chain was sequenced for a study of cytomegalovirus exposure and HLA in healthy donors (dated by TCRdb to 2015 to 2018). Some background on the complete study: An earlier analysis of about 530 of the donors reported about 300 Gb of sequence data and roughly 120 million unique TCR beta sequences obtained from roughly 180 million T cells. A later analysis re-examined previously published TCR beta repertoires from more than 600 donors and added high-resolution HLA genotyping to investigate patterns of TCR occurrence. The number of donors typed differed by locus, with 629-630 for A, B, C, DRB1 and DQB1, 522 for DQA1, over 600 for DPA1, and under 490 for DPB1. Every discovery cohort repertoire had been produced on one sequencing platform. About five DR-DQ haplotypes were treated as single units for association and clustering because of strong linkage in the cohort. An early release that covered some 640 HLA-typed donors contained approximately 300 gigabases of sequencing data and around 85 million unique TCR sequences. Among about 370 genotyped donors of the cohort, an average of around 240,000 unique TCR beta nucleotide sequences was sequenced per donor, of which 15% to 20% were non-productive. Of the 300 to 500 genotyped donors, 75% to 85% were placed in the genetic ancestry cluster associated with self-reported Caucasian donors. Donor age, sex, ethnicity and CMV serostatus were compiled together with the repertoire data. In a later genetic analysis, genome-wide SNP genotypes for about three fifths of the roughly 670 donors were used, and that subset was treated as a discovery cohort. Class I and class II HLA loci were covered by the typing at four-digit resolution. The study profiled the T cell repertoires of approximately 700 subjects by immunosequencing and related them to cytomegalovirus serostatus. Rather than using new phenotypic data, the later analysis identified candidate immune exposures from TCR beta sequences and from how often those sequences occurred across donors. The study combined high-throughput TCR immunosequencing, statistical association of individual TCRs with disease status, and machine learning to predict cytomegalovirus infection status. The aim of the study was to test whether cataloging public T cell receptors could identify signatures of past pathogen exposure. An earlier analysis of 450 to 750 of the donors used high-throughput TCR beta sequencing to judge whether each TCR beta V gene segment behaved as functional or pseudogenic. A separate validation cohort of 100 to 150 different subjects was used in addition to the approximately 670-subject first cohort. Paper-wide results and their limitations: Linkage disequilibrium might explain the correlated functional status among segregating V segments, but an unknown experimental factor could not be ruled out. While some public TCRs were present in many individuals, most TCR sequences turned up only very rarely across donors. The cohort was sequenced for TCR beta chains only, and without alpha or paired-chain data the features that could be detected were limited. In a later analysis, TCR association rates were found to vary across HLA loci, with the most associated TCRs seen for DRB1 alleles and the fewest for HLA-C alleles. A cluster of highly shared sequence variants was judged likely to represent a technical artifact of the sequencing pipeline. A further reported finding was that TCR beta sequences accurately predicted the HLA-A and HLA-B alleles for most subjects in the first cohort. The study listed approximately 150 TCR beta chains as associated with cytomegalovirus. Immune exposure information for the cohort was limited to CMV serostatus. A few of the identified cytomegalovirus-associated TCR beta chains were confirmed in vitro to be specific for cytomegalovirus antigens. Because the 87-base-pair reads could not distinguish some IMGT-functional V segments, including TRBV6-2 and TRBV6-3, those segments were excluded. The classifier was reported to diagnose cytomegalovirus status with high specificity and sensitivity in both the original and validation cohorts. In an earlier analysis of 587 of the donors, most TCR beta V segments appeared in productive rearrangements about 90% or about 30% of the time, broadly matching IMGT annotations. When HLA alleles, especially DR and DQ, strongly co-occurred, attributing TCR associations to individual alleles was difficult. In a later analysis, 16,951 TCR beta sequences were associated with specific HLA alleles at a false discovery rate of 0.05. The presence/absence analyses assumed that sequencing depth was roughly uniform across donors, and that assumption may not be true. Roughly 17 rarely observed V segments, including chromosome 9 orphons, were excluded from the earlier analysis of about 610 of the donors because counts were too low. In a later genetic analysis, a missense DCLRE1C variant was associated with V-gene and J-gene trimming of TCR beta chains, and the association was replicated in an independent cohort. In a later genetic analysis, fewer N-insertions in productive TCRs were reported among donors in an Asian-associated ancestry cluster than the roughly 700-donor mean. HLA typing was unavailable for some donors at each locus, so association tests used only the typed subset. According to a later analysis, parvovirus B19, influenza, CMV and Epstein-Barr virus appeared linked to several top co-occurrence clusters. In a later analysis, most CMV-associated TCR beta chains were found to appear HLA-restricted, with HLA associations seemingly driven largely by CMV exposure. The authors suggested that the approach could potentially be generalized to other disease states and immunological phenotypes. In a later analysis, HLA-associated TCR beta chains were found to be more clonally expanded and to have lower generation probabilities than equally common non-associated chains.

There are a few counts of this clone. Its antigen remains unidentified. No qualities accompany the bases; no much larger clone lies one base away. V is pruned by 2 bases and J by 6 bases, leaving 12 bases of the junction without a gene match. The CDR3 runs 18 amino acids, cysteine and phenylalanine included. Here the CDR3 DNA is all that survives: 54 bases in frame from base 1. CDR1 and CDR2 were assigned from the germline V gene as MGHRA and YSYEKL. The library was prepared using the immunoSEQ multiplex PCR assay. The multiplex PCR relied on a mix of 60 forward primers for TCR Vbeta segments and 13 reverse primers for TCR Jbeta segments. A multiplex PCR assay on genomic DNA amplified the CDR3 region of rearranged TCR beta genes. Amplified TCR beta libraries were sequenced as 87-base-pair reads on the Illumina HiSeq System. In the source study's methods: In a later analysis, 77 million or so unique TCR beta chains were counted across the roughly 610 repertoires, and roughly 10 million of these chains were shared by at least two donors. A nearest-neighbor algorithm error-corrected the raw reads and collapsed the reads into unique sequences, merging closely related sequences to remove PCR and sequencing errors. To assign V, D and J gene segments, CDR3 sequences were aligned to IMGT reference sequences. Each retained sequence needed at least a six-nucleotide match to both a V gene segment and a J gene segment. A rearrangement was called productive if the CDR3 had no stop codons and remained in frame with V and J, and every other rearrangement was called non-productive. CDR3 was defined according to IMGT convention as the region running from the second conserved V-encoded cysteine to the conserved J-encoded phenylalanine. Sequences without an unambiguous match to a single V gene segment were excluded from the earlier analysis of approximately 600 of the donors. An earlier analysis of around 600 of the donors classified V segments as functional when productive rearrangements were above 56.7% and as segregating when the standard deviation between donors was above 5%. A statistical classification framework was built to diagnose cytomegalovirus status from the catalog of TCR beta chain sequences. In a later analysis, TCR nucleotide sequences were compared against IMGT/GENE-DB human TR gene sequences so that V and J genes could be assigned. In a later analysis, CDR3 sequences and most-parsimonious VDJ recombination scenarios were assigned using the TCRdist pipeline. A later analysis defined each TCR beta chain by its CDR3 amino acid sequence plus V-gene family, and excluded reads lacking a unique V-gene family. To address suspected cross-contamination and a sequencing artifact, a later analysis removed a few hundred highly shared, low-generation-probability nucleotide sequences. A later analysis calculated a clonal expansion index for each public chain from normalized within-repertoire ranks of inferred template counts. In a later analysis, generation probabilities were computed with a VDJ recombination model fitted to out-of-frame rearrangements, and the resulting probabilities were checked against IGoR. In a later analysis, hypergeometric tests were used to score TCR-TCR, TCR-HLA and TCR-CMV co-occurrence, with a repertoire-size bias correction applied to TCR pairs. To estimate false discovery rates, a later analysis permuted the HLA or CMV assignments 20 times. In a later analysis, co-occurring TCRs were grouped with DBSCAN, and TCRdist sequence similarity was added when clustering was performed within HLA-allele-positive subsets. Repertoires with fewer than 30,000 or more than 120,000 public chains were left out of co-occurrence clustering, as were four to six repertoires with anomalous nucleotide sharing. The source is immuneACCESS, and TCRdb retained only in-frame sequences with V and J called. Part of the clones is not carried over; for the studies checked, unresolved V genes explain less than half of this, and the remainder is unexplained. V, J and clone size are those of that table, while D and trimming were read from the DNA. Here the sample has 100,000 to 150,000 clones; more than 60% occur a single time. 4% to 5% of the sample is held by the ten biggest clonotypes.

The cohort was made up of 500 to 800 healthy bone marrow donors. At the time of sampling, all cohort members were nominally healthy, though unrecorded immune exposures were likely present. The donor was CMV seronegative and was included in the group of approximately 350 seronegative cohort members. A peripheral blood sample was collected from each donor, and TCR beta sequencing was performed on peripheral blood mononuclear cells. The Qiagen DNeasy Blood Extraction Kit was used to extract genomic DNA from the blood cell samples. The rearrangement joined TRBV4-1 to TRBJ2-3; 12 bases in the junction line up with TRBD2. This sequence originates from a woman between 35 and 50 years old in good health and CMV-seronegative. Sequenced material: PBMCs. The CDR3 is CASSQLMLAGGGRDTQYF. The DNA reads TGCGCCAGCAGCCAACTCATGCTAGCGGGAGGGGGTCGTGATACGCAGTATTTT.